The 10 T cell receptor beta chains reported below all come from one sample, sequenced in a study of blood T cell repertoires in COVID-19. Clones were sequenced by immunoSEQ multiplex PCR, and TCRdb holds only the in-frame ones, with some missing. The profile covers 350,000 or so clones, with approximately 92% appearing a single time and about 18% taken by the ten largest. Sequencing used PBMCs or T cells enriched from blood (not recorded which). These receptor sequences come from a woman in her 30s who had recovered from COVID-19.

The chain couples TRBV19 to TRBJ2-7; TRBD2 matches 12 bases. Germline CDR1 reads LNHDA; CDR2 reads SQIVND (reference sequence). CDR3 length: 15 amino acids. Trimming cost V 5 bases and J 1 base; bases outside gene matches: 3. The CDR3 here is CASSATSGGSYEQYF. As DNA, the CDR3 is TGTGCCAGTAGTGCCACTAGCGGGGGGTCCTACGAGCAGTACTTC.

The CDR3 protein is CASSRRSDTGELFF. In DNA, the CDR3 is TGTGCCAGCAGCAGGAGGTCCGACACCGGGGAGCTGTTTTTT. The chain joins TRBV7-2 to TRBJ2-2; D may be TRBD2 (5 bases). Germline lookup yields CDR1 SGHTA and CDR2 FQGNSA. The CDR3 runs to 14 residues. V lost 5 bases and J lost 3, with 10 bases in between. Full variable domain (missing parts from reference TRBV7-2 and TRBJ2-2): GAGVSQSPSNKVTEKGKDVELRCDPISGHTALYWYRQSLGQGLEFLIYFQGNSAPDKSGLPSDRFSAERTGGSVSTLTIQRTQQEDSAVYLCASSRRSDTGELFFGEGSRLTVL.

The chain has TRBV3-1 (or the pseudogene TRBV3-2) and TRBJ1-3, with unresolved D. V was cut by 2 bases and J by 4 bases, with 9 bases left in between. The V gene's germline CDR1 is LGHDT and CDR2 YNNKEL (reference sequence). The CDR3 covers 14 residues. The CDR3 region has the DNA TGTGCCAGCAGCCAACGAGGAGAAGGAAACACCATATATTTT. Its translation is CASSQRGEGNTIYF.

The chain is built from TRBV6-5 and TRBJ2-2; D possibly corresponds to TRBD1 (6 bases). This CDR3 contains 15 residues. From germline, CDR1 is MNHEY and CDR2 SVGAGI. V lost 1 base, J lost 7 bases, and 13 bases lay in between. CDR3 DNA: TGTGCCAGCAGTTACTTTCGCAGGGGCAACGGGGAGCTGTTTTTT. Translation: CASSYFRRGNGELFF.

V and J are TRBV21-1 and TRBJ1-3. TRBV21-1 is reported as a pseudogene. This CDR3 spans 16 amino acids. This CDR3 is CASSKGSGGEGNTIYF. The CDR3 coding sequence is TGTGCCAGCAGCAAAGGATCGGGGGGTGAGGGAAACACCATATATTTT.

This clone appeared a few times. The genes are TRBV28 and TRBJ1-2; D perhaps matches TRBD1 (6 bases). The CDR3 sequence is 15 residues long. Trimming took 6 bases from V and 2 from J, leaving 16 bases between them. The germline V gene has CDR1 MDHEN and CDR2 SYDVKM. CDR3 loop: CASSASFTGNYGYTF. CDR3 coding DNA: TGTGCCAGCAGCGCTAGCTTTACAGGGAACTATGGCTACACCTTC.

CDR3 bases: TGCGCCAGCAGCTTGGGGTCTAGCGGTTATACAGATACGCAGTATTTT. Residues: CASSLGSSGYTDTQYF. The chain links TRBV5-1 to TRBJ2-3; 7 bases are a match to TRBD2. The CDR3 consists of 16 residues. Per the germline V gene, CDR1 is SGHRS and CDR2 is YFSETQ. V shed 0 bases, J shed 3 bases, and the junction held 7 bases outside the gene matches.

The chain has TRBV7-3 and TRBJ2-1; maybe TRBD1 (6 bases). This CDR3 spans 15 amino acids. Trimming pared 1 base from V and 6 bases from J, leaving 13 bases between. The germline V gene encodes CDR1 SGHTA and CDR2 FQGTGA. CDR3 sequence: CASSLNAGASNEQFF. CDR3 nucleotide sequence: TGTGCCAGCAGCTTAAACGCAGGGGCTAGCAATGAGCAGTTCTTC.

This chain uses TRBV13 with TRBJ1-2; 7 nucleotides align to TRBD1. The length of the CDR3 is 14 residues. The trim removed 5 bases at V and 4 bases at J, leaving 7 bases unmatched. The germline V gene encodes CDR1 PRHDT and CDR2 FYEKMQ (reference sequence). The CDR3: CASSLRDRGYGYTF. The CDR3 DNA reads TGTGCCAGCAGCCTACGGGACAGAGGCTATGGCTACACCTTC.

This clone was detected only a few times. CDR3 DNA: TGTGCCAGCAGCTCGGGACAGTTAACCGGGGAGCTGTTTTTT. It yields the protein CASSSGQLTGELFF. V usage is TRBV7-8 and J usage is TRBJ2-2; 7 positions agree with TRBD1. With 4 bases clipped from V and 5 bases from J, the junction kept 4 bases outside the gene matches. The V gene's germline CDR1 is SGHVS and CDR2 FQNEAQ. This CDR3 contains 14 residues.